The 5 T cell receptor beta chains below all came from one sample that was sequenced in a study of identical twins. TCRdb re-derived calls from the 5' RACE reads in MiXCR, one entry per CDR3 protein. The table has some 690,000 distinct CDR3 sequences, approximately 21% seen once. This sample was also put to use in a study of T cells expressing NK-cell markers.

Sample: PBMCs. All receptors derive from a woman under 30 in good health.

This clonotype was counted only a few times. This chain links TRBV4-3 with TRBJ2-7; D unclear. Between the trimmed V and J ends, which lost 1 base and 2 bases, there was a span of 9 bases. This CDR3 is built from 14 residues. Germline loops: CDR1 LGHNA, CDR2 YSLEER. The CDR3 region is CASSQGQLAYEQYF. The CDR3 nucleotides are TGCGCCAGCAGCCAAGGTCAGTTAGCCTACGAGCAGTACTTC.

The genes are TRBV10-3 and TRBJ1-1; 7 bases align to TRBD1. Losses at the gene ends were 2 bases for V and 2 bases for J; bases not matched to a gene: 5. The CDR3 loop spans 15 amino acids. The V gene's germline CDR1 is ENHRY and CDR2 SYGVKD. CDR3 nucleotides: TGTGCCATCAGTGAGGGGCGACAGGGAAACACTGAAGCTTTCTTT. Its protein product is CAISEGRQGNTEAFF.

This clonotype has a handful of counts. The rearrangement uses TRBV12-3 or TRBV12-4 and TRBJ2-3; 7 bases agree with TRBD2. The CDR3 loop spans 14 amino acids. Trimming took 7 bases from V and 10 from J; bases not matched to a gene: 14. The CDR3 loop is CASTSIGGEDSQYF. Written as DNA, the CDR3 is TGTGCCAGCACCAGTATTGGGGGGGAGGATTCGCAGTATTTT.

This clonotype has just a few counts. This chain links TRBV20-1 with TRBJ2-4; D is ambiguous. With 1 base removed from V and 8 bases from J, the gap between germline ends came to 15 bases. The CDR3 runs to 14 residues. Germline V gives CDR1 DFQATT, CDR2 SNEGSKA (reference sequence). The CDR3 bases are TGCAGTGCTAGAGCCGACGGTAATAGGGACATTCAGTACTTC. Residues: CSARADGNRDIQYF.

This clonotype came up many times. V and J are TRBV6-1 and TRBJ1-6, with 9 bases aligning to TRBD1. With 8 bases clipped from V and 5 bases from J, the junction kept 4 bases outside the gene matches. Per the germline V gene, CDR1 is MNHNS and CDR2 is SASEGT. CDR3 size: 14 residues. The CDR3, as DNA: TGTGCCAGCGCCTGGACAGGGGATAATTCACCCCTCCACTTT. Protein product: CASAWTGDNSPLHF.